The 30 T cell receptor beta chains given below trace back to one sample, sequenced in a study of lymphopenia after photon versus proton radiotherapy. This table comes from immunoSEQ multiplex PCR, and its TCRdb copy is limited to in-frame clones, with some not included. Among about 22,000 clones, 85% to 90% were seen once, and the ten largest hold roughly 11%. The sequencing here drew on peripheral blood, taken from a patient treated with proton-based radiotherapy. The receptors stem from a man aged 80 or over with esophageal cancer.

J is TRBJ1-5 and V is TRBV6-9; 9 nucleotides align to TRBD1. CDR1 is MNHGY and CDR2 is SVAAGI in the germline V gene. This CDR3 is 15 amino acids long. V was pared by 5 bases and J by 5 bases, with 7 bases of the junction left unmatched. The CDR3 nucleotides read TGTGCCAGCAGTAAGACAGGGGGGTTCGATCAGCCCCAGCATTTT. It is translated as CASSKTGGFDQPQHF.

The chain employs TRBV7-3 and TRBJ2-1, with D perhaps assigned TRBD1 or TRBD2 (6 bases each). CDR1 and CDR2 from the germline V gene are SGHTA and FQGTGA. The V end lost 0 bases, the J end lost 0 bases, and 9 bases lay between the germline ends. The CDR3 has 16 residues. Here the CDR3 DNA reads TGTGCCAGCAGCTTAACGGGGGGCAGCTCCTACAATGAGCAGTTCTTC. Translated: CASSLTGGSSYNEQFF.

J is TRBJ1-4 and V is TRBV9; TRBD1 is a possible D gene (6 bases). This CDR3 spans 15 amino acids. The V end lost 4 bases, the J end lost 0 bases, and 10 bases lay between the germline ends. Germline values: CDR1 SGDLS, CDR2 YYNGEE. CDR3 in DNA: TGTGCCAGCAGCTTGACAGGTTCAACTAATGAAAAACTGTTTTTT. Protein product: CASSLTGSTNEKLFF.

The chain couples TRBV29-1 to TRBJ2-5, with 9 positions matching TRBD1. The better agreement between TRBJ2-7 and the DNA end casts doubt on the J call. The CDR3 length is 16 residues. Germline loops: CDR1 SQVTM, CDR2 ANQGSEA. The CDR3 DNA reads TGCAGCGTTGAAGGTCCGGACAGGGGCCAGACCTACGAGCAGTACTTC. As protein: CSVEGPDRGQTYEQYF.

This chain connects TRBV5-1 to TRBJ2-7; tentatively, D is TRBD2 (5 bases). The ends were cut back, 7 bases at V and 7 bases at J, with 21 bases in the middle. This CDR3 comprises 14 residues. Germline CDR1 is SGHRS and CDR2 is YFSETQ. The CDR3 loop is CASGVDGITREQYF. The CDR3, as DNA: TGCGCCAGCGGGGTCGACGGGATCACGAGGGAGCAGTACTTC.

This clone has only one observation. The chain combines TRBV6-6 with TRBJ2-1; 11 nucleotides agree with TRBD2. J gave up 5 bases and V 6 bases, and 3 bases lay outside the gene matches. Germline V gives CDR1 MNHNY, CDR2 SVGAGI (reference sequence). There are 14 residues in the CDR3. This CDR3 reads CASRTSGENNEQFF. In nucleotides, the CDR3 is TGTGCCAGCAGGACTAGCGGGGAGAACAATGAGCAGTTCTTC.

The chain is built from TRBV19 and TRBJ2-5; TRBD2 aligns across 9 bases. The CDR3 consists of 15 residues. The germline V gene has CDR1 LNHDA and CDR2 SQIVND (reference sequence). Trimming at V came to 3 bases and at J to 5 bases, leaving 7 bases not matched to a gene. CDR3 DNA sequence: TGTGCCAGTAGTATTGGCGGGGGGGCTTGGGAGACCCAGTACTTC. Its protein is CASSIGGGAWETQYF.

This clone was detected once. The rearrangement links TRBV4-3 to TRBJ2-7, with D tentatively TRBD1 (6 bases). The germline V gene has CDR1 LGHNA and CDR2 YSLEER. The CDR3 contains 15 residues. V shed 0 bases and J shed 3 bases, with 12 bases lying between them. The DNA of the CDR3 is TGCGCCAGCAGCCAAGACTGGCAGGGGTACTACGAGCAGTACTTC. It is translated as CASSQDWQGYYEQYF.

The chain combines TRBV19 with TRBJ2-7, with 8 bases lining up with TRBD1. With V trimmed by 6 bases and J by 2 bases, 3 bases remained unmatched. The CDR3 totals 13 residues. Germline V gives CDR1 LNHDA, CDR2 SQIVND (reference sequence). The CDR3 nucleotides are TGTGCCAGTAGCATGGACAGGGCCTACGAGCAGTACTTC. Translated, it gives CASSMDRAYEQYF.

CDR3 residues: CASSYRGSLKETQYF. In DNA, the CDR3 is TGTGCCAGCAGTTATCGGGGTTCCCTAAAAGAGACCCAGTACTTC. The chain combines TRBV6-5 with TRBJ2-5; D possibly corresponds to TRBD2 (5 bases). CDR3 length equals 15 residues. Germline V gene sequence: CDR1 MNHEY, CDR2 SVGAGI. Trimming left V 3 bases short and J 3 bases short, with 14 bases between.

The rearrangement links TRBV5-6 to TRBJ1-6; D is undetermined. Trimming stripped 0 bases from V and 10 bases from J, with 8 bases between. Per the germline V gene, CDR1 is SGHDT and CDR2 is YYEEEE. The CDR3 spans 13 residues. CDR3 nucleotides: TGTGCCAGCAGCTTGGAAGGGCGCTCACCCCTCCACTTT. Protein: CASSLEGRSPLHF.

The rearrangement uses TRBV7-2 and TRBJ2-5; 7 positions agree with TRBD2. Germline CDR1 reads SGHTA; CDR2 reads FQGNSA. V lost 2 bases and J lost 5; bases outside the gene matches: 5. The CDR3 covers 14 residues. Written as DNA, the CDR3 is TGTGCCAGCAGCTTACAGCGGGGCGGCGAGACCCAGTACTTC. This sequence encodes CASSLQRGGETQYF.

The CDR3 coding sequence is TGCGCCAGCAGCTGGGCCGGGGGGGCGGTAACAGATACGCAGTATTTT. Its translation: CASSWAGGAVTDTQYF. The chain links TRBV5-1 to TRBJ2-3; 8 bases are shared with TRBD2. Germline loops: CDR1 SGHRS, CDR2 YFSETQ. J lost 3 bases, V lost 3 bases, and 9 bases had no gene match. The CDR3 totals 16 residues. Looking up the rest from reference TRBV5-1 and TRBJ2-3 gives the full variable domain: KAGVTQTPRYLIKTRGQQVTLSCSPISGHRSVSWYQQTPGQGLQFLFEYFSETQRNKGNFPGRFSGRQFSNSRSEMNVSTLELGDSALYLCASSWAGGAVTDTQYFGPGTRLTVL.

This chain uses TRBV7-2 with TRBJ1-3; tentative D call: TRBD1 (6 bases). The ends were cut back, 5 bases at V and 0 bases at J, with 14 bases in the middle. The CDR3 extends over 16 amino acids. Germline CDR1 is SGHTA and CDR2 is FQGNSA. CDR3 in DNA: TGTGCCAGCAGCAGAGGACAGCTCAACTCTGGAAACACCATATATTTT. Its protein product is CASSRGQLNSGNTIYF.

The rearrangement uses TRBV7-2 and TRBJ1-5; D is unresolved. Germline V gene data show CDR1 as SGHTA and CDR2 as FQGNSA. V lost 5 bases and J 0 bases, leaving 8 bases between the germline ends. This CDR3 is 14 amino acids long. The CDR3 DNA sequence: TGTGCCAGCAGCCACACCTATAGCAATCAGCCCCAGCATTTT. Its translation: CASSHTYSNQPQHF. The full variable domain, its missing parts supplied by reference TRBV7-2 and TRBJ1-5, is GAGVSQSPSNKVTEKGKDVELRCDPISGHTALYWYRQSLGQGLEFLIYFQGNSAPDKSGLPSDRFSAERTGGSVSTLTIQRTQQEDSAVYLCASSHTYSNQPQHFGDGTRLSIL.

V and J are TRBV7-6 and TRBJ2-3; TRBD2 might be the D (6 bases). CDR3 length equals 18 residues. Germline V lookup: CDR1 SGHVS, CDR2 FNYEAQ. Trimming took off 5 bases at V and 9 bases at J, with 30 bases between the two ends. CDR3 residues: CASSVGPLSGSGSGTQYF. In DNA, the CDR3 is TGTGCCAGCAGCGTCGGGCCCCTTAGCGGAAGCGGGTCGGGCACGCAGTATTTT.

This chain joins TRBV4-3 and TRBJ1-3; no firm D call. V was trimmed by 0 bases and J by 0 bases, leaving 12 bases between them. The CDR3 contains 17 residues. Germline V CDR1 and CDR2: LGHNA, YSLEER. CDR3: CASSQDMGSASGNTIYF. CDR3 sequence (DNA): TGCGCCAGCAGCCAAGATATGGGTTCAGCCTCTGGAAACACCATATATTTT.

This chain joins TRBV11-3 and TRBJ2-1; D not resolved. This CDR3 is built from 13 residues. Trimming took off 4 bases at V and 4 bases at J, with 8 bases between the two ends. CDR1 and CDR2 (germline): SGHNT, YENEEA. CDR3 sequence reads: CASSYRVYNEQFF. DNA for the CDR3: TGTGCCAGCAGCTATCGAGTTTACAATGAGCAGTTCTTC. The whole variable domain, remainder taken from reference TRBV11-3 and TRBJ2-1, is EAGVVQSPRYKIIEKKQPVAFWCNPISGHNTLYWYLQNLGQGPELLIRYENEEAVDDSQLPKDRFSAERLKGVDSTLKIQPAELGDSAVYLCASSYRVYNEQFFGPGTRLTVL.

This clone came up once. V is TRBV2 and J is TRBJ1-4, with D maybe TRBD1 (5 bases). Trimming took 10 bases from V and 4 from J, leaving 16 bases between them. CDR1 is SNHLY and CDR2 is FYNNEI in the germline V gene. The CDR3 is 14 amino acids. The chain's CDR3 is CAIKPGRGNEKLFF. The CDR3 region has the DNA TGTGCCATCAAACCGGGACGGGGTAATGAAAAACTGTTTTTT.

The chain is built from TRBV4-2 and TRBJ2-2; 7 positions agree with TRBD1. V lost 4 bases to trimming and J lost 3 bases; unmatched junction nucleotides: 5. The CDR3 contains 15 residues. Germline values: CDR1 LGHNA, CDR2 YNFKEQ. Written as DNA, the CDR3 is TGTGCCAGCAGCCGAAGCCAGGGGGACACCGGGGAGCTGTTTTTT. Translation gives CASSRSQGDTGELFF.

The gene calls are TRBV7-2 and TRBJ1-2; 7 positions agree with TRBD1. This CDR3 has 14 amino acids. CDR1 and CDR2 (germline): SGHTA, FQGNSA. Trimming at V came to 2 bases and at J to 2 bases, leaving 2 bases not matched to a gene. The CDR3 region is CASSLLGQNYGYTF. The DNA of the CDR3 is TGTGCCAGCAGCTTACTGGGACAGAACTATGGCTACACCTTC.

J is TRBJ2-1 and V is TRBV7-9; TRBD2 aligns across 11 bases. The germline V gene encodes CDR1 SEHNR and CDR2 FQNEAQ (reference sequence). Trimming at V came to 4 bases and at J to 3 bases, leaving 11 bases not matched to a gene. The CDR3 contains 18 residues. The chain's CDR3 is CASSSTTSGGIFYNEQFF. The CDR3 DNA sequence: TGTGCCAGCAGCTCCACAACTAGCGGGGGAATCTTCTACAATGAGCAGTTCTTC.

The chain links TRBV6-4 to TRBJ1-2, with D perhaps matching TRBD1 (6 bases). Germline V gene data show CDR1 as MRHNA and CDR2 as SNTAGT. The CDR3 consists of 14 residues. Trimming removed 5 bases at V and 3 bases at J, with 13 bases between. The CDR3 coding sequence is TGTGCCAGCAGTCCGACAGGTGGATACTATGGCTACACCTTC. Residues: CASSPTGGYYGYTF.

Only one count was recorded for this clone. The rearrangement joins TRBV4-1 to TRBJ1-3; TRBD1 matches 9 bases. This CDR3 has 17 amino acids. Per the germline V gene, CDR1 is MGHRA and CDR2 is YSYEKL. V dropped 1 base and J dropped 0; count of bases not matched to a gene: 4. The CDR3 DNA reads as TGCGCCAGCAGCCAAGTAGGGACAGGGAGCTCTGGAAACACCATATATTTT. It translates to CASSQVGTGSSGNTIYF.

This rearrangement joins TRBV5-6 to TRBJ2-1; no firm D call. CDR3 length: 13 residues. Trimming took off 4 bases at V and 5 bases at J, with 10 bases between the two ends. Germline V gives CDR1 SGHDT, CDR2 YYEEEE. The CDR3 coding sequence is TGTGCCAGCAGCCGCAACGGAGACAATGAGCAGTTCTTC. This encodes CASSRNGDNEQFF.

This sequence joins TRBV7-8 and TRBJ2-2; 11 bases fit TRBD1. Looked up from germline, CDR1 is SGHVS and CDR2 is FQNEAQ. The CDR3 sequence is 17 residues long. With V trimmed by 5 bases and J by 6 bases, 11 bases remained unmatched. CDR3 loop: CASSPSRTGGLAGELFF. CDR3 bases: TGTGCCAGCAGCCCCTCCCGGACAGGGGGCCTGGCCGGGGAGCTGTTTTTT.

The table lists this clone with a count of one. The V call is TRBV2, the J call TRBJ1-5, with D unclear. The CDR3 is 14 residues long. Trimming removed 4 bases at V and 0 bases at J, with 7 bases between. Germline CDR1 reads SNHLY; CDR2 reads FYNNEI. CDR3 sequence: CASSVGYSNQPQHF. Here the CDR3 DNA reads TGTGCCAGCAGTGTAGGGTATAGCAATCAGCCCCAGCATTTT.

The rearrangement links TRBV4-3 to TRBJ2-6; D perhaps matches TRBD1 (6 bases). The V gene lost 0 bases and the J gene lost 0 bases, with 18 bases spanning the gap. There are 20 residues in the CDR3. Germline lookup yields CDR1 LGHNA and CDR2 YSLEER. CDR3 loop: CASSQDPSGTFFSGANVLTF. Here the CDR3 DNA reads TGCGCCAGCAGCCAAGATCCGTCGGGGACATTTTTCTCTGGGGCCAACGTCCTGACTTTC.

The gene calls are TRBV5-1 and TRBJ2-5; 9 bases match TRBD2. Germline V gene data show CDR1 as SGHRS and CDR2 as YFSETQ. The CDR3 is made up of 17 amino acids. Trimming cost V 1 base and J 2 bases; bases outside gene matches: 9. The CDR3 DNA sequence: TGCGCCAGCAGCTTGCGTCTAGCGGGGTCGGTACAAGAGACCCAGTACTTC. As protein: CASSLRLAGSVQETQYF.

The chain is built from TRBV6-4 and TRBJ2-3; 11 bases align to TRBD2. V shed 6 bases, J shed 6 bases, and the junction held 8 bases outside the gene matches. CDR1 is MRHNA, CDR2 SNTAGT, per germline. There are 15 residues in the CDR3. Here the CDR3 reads CASSKLAGVADTQYF. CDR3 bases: TGTGCCAGCAGCAAACTAGCGGGAGTAGCGGATACGCAGTATTTT.